The entry that follows covers one T cell receptor (beta chain) sequence. Its specificity is unknown. An approximately 200 ng quantity of DNA, 29,000 or so T cell genomes, went into the sorted-subset replicate PCRs. The repertoire was sequenced with immunoSEQ multiplex PCR; TCRdb's copy has only in-frame clones and lacks some. The sample lists 1.6 million or so clones; about 98.5% were seen once. These data originate in a study of shared clonotypes between healthy human individuals. Study as a whole: Donor ages ranged 18 to 49 years: two women, three men. Study-level points and caveats: Investigators expected sequencing depth to affect clonotype sharing among donors.

Donors, without exception, were Caucasian adults residing in Nashville, Tennessee. The origin of this receptor is a man aged 30-40 years in good health. Material for sequencing was naive CD4+ T cells sorted from blood. Subset denoted: CD45RA+ positively selected.

CDR3 amino acids: CASLAEQGGYTF. Written as DNA, the CDR3 is TGTGCCAGCCTGGCGGAACAGGGGGGCTACACCTTC. The chain employs TRBV5-5 and TRBJ1-2; 7 bases fit TRBD1. CDR1 SGHKS and CDR2 YYEKEE come from the germline V gene (reference sequence). The CDR3 length is 12 residues. Trimming removed 7 bases from V and 8 bases from J; junction bases left unmatched: 8.